This TCR beta chain was sequenced in a study of blood T cells in healthy people across ages. Overall study findings and caveats: PBMCs went unsorted, and a conclusive naive versus antigen-experienced comparison was therefore prevented.

Details on this clonotype: Its matching antigen is unknown.

Isolated per sample were at least 7 million PBMCs. Then a second PCR, running about 6 to 11 cycles, was carried out with a sample-barcoded 5' primer and a J-beta primer mix. MiXCR, applied by TCRdb to the 5' RACE reads, yields one record per CDR3 protein. This sample carries about 1.5 million distinct CDR3 sequences, about 42% of them seen once, and the ten largest clones take 4%. The V gene lost 3 bases and the J gene lost 9 bases, with 12 bases spanning the gap. CDR3 size: 13 residues. Material for sequencing was blood. V and J are TRBV12-3 or TRBV12-4 and TRBJ2-1; perhaps TRBD2 as D (5 bases). This clonotype was obtained from a woman younger than 35 in good health. The CDR3 DNA reads TGTGCCAGCAGTTTCCCAGCGGAGACTGAGCAGTTCTTC. It yields the protein CASSFPAETEQFF.